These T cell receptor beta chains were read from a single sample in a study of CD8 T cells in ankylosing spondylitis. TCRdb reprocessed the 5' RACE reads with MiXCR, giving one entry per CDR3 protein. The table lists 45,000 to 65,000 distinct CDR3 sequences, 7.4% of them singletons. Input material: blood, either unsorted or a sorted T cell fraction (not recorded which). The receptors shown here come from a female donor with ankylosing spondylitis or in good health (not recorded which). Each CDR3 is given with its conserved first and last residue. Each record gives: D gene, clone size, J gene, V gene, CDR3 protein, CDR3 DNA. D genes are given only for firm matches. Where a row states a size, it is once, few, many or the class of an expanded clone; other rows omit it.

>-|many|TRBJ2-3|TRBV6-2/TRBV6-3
CASRTLRATQYF
TGTGCCAGTCGGACCCTCCGGGCTACGCAGTATTTT
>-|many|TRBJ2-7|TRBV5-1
CASSLAQGLYEQYF
TGCGCCAGCAGCTTGGCCCAGGGGCTGTACGAGCAGTACTTC
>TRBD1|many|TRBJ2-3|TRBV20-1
CSGTGTGNTDTQYF
TGCAGTGGCACAGGGACAGGAAACACAGATACGCAGTATTTT
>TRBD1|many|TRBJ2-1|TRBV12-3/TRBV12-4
CASSGQGVKQQFF
TGTGCCAGCAGTGGACAGGGGGTAAAGCAGCAGTTCTTC
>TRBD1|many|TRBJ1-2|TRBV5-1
CASSLTVGQGAIYGYTF
TGCGCCAGCAGCTTGACTGTGGGACAGGGGGCGATCTATGGCTACACCTTC
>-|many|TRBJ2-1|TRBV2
CASSEYGGLGNEQFF
TGTGCCAGCAGTGAATACGGGGGGCTGGGGAATGAGCAGTTCTTC
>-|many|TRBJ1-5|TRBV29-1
CSVGGVGQPQHF
TGCAGCGTTGGGGGTGTCGGACAGCCCCAGCATTTT
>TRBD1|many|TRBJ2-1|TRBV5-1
CASSLQGVTTYNEQFF
TGCGCCAGCAGCTTACAGGGGGTTACTACCTACAATGAGCAGTTCTTC
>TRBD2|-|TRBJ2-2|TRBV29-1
CSVVKRGGPGELFF
TGCAGCGTTGTAAAGCGGGGGGGTCCCGGGGAGCTGTTTTTT
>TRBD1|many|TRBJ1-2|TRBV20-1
CSARVGYRGSKSNYGYTF
TGCAGTGCTAGAGTTGGATACAGGGGCTCAAAATCCAACTATGGCTACACCTTC
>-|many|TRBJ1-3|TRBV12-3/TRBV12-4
CASSLYGTGNTIYF
TGTGCCAGCAGTTTGTACGGGACTGGAAACACCATATATTTT
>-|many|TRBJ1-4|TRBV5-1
CASSLLGGQTNEKLFF
TGCGCCAGCAGCTTGTTGGGCGGACAAACTAATGAAAAACTGTTTTTT
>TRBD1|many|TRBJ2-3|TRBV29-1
CSVRDRGTDTQYF
TGCAGCGTCCGGGACAGGGGGACAGATACGCAGTATTTT
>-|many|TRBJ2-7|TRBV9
CASSVEDSSKQYF
TGTGCCAGCAGCGTAGAGGACAGTTCCAAGCAGTACTTC
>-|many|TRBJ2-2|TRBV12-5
CASLPGAGELFF
TGTGCTAGCCTTCCCGGGGCCGGGGAGCTGTTTTTT
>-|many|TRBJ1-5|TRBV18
CASSPSGANQPQHF
TGTGCCAGCTCACCTTCAGGGGCCAATCAGCCCCAGCATTTT
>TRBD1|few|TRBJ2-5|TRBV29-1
CSWGQVTQETQYF
TGCAGCTGGGGACAGGTAACTCAAGAGACCCAGTACTTC
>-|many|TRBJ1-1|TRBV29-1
CSVEGGERAEAFF
TGCAGCGTTGAGGGGGGGGAAAGGGCTGAAGCTTTCTTT
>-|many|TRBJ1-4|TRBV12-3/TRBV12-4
CASTPLMGEKLFF
TGTGCCAGCACCCCCCTCATGGGAGAAAAACTGTTTTTT
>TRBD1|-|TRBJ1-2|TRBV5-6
CASSLGQGLGYTF
TGTGCCAGCAGCTTGGGACAGGGGCTTGGCTACACCTTC
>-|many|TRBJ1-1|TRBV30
CAWRGGTEAFF
TGTGCCTGGAGGGGGGGCACTGAAGCTTTCTTT
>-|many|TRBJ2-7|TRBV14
CASSQFIGEQYF
TGTGCCAGCAGCCAATTTATCGGCGAGCAGTACTTC
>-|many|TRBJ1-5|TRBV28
CASSPAGTEGQPQHF
TGTGCCAGCAGTCCCGCCGGGACTGAAGGGCAGCCCCAGCATTTT
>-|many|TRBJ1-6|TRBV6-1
CASRRLGLGSPLHF
TGTGCCAGCAGGCGTTTGGGCTTGGGGTCACCCCTCCACTTT
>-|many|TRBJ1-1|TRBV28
CASGERVMNTEAFF
TGTGCCAGCGGGGAGAGGGTAATGAACACTGAAGCTTTCTTT
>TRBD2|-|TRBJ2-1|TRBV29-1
CSVELAGGERYEQFF
TGCAGCGTAGAACTAGCGGGGGGTGAGAGGTATGAGCAGTTCTTC
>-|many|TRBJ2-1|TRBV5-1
CASSLETQYNEQFF
TGCGCCAGCAGCTTGGAGACACAGTACAATGAGCAGTTCTTC
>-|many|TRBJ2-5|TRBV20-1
CSASLRSVQETQYF
TGCAGTGCTAGTCTTCGGTCAGTTCAAGAGACCCAGTACTTC
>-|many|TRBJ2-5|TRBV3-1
CASSQPGWGETQYF
TGTGCCAGCAGCCAACCGGGGTGGGGAGAGACCCAGTACTTC
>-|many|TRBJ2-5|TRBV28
CASSSPSLGMQETQYF
TGTGCCAGCAGTTCCCCCTCCCTCGGGATGCAAGAGACCCAGTACTTC
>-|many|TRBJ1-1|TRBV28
CASSLSAVWTEAFF
TGTGCCAGCAGTTTATCCGCAGTCTGGACTGAAGCTTTCTTT
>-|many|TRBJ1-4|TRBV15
CATSRAKGSSEKLFF
TGTGCCACCAGCCGGGCTAAGGGCTCTTCCGAAAAACTGTTTTTT
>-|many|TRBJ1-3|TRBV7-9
CASSPVFGGSSGNTIYF
TGTGCCAGCAGCCCCGTGTTCGGGGGCAGCTCTGGAAACACCATATATTTT
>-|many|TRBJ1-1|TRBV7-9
CASSLGGAEAFF
TGTGCCAGCAGCTTAGGCGGTGCTGAAGCTTTCTTT
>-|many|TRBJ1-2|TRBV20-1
CSARLGGRVYGYTF
TGCAGTGCTAGGCTTGGGGGACGGGTCTATGGCTACACCTTC
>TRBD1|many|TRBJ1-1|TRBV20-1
CSARDGGRGAEAFF
TGCAGTGCTAGAGATGGGGGCAGGGGGGCTGAAGCTTTCTTT
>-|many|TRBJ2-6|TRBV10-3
CAIMKGNGRGANVLTF
TGTGCCATCATGAAGGGAAACGGTCGTGGGGCCAACGTCCTGACTTTC
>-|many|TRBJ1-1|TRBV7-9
CASSLGEATEAFF
TGTGCCAGCAGCTTGGGGGAGGCCACTGAAGCTTTCTTT
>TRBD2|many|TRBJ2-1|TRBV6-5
CASSYPSGGVNEQFF
TGTGCCAGCAGTTACCCTAGCGGGGGGGTCAATGAGCAGTTCTTC
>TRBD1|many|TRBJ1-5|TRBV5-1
CASSLFRGPNQPQHF
TGCGCCAGCAGCTTGTTCAGGGGGCCCAATCAGCCCCAGCATTTT
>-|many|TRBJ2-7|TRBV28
CASSQPGLAYEQYF
TGTGCCAGCAGCCAACCAGGGCTAGCCTACGAGCAGTACTTC
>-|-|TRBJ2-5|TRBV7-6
CASSFGRLGQETQYF
TGTGCCAGCAGCTTCGGCCGGTTGGGCCAAGAGACCCAGTACTTC
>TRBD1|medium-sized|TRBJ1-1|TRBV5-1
CASSFTGGTEAFF
TGCGCCAGCAGCTTCACAGGGGGCACTGAAGCTTTCTTT
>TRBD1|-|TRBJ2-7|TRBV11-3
CASSSGQGLNYEQYF
TGTGCCAGCAGCTCCGGACAGGGGCTAAACTACGAGCAGTACTTC
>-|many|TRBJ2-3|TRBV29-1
CSVEDFSEHTDTQYF
TGCAGCGTTGAAGATTTTAGCGAACACACAGATACGCAGTATTTT
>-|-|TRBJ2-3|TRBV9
CASSVSGLRDTQYF
TGTGCCAGCAGCGTATCGGGACTCCGGGATACGCAGTATTTT
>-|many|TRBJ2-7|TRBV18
CASSPGTVGSYEQYF
TGTGCCAGCTCACCCGGGACGGTGGGCTCCTACGAGCAGTACTTC
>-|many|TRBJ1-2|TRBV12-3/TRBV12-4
CASSLRGFGYTF
TGTGCCAGCAGTTTAAGGGGCTTTGGCTACACCTTC
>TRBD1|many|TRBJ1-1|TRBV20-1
CSARDPGGGRNTEAFF
TGCAGTGCTAGAGACCCAGGGGGCGGGAGGAACACTGAAGCTTTCTTT
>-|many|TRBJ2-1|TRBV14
CASSYNNEQFF
TGTGCCAGCAGTTATAACAATGAGCAGTTCTTC